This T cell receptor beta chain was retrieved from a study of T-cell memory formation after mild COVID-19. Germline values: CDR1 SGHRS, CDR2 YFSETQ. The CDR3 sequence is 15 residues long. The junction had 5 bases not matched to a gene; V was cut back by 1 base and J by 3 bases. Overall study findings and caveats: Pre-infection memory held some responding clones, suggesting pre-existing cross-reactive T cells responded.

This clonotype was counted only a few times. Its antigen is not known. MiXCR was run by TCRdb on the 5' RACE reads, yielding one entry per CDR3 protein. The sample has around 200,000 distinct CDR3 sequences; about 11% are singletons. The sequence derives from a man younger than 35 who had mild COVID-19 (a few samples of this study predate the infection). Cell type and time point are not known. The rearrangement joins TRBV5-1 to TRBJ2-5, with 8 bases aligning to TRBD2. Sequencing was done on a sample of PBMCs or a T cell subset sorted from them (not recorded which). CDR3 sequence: CASSLISGGEETQYF. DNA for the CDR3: TGCGCCAGCAGCTTGATAAGCGGGGGTGAAGAGACCCAGTACTTC.